This TCR beta chain was captured in a study of cytomegalovirus exposure and HLA in healthy donors. General study points: 150 to 200 TCR beta chains were listed as cytomegalovirus-associated. Earlier analysis looked at TCR beta V segments, and most were productive about 90% or about 30% of the time.

PCR primers comprised 60 Vbeta and 13 Jbeta primers. Some clones are missing from TCRdb's copy, which holds only in-frame ones; the method was immunoSEQ multiplex PCR. The sample contains around 110,000 clones, 75% to 85% of which appear only once. On this clone itself: The antigen is unknown.

CDR1 KGHSH and CDR2 LQKENI come from the germline V gene. This CDR3 is 19 amino acids long. V shed 3 bases and J 0 bases; nucleotides not matched to a gene: 13. The source is a man aged 25-45 years in good health and CMV-seropositive. The chain carries TRBV18 and TRBJ1-2, with TRBD1 identical over 10 bases. Material: PBMCs. Here the CDR3 reads CASSPVPGQGHGTNYGYTF. As DNA, the CDR3 is TGTGCCAGCTCACCGGTTCCGGGACAGGGGCATGGTACTAACTATGGCTACACCTTC. The whole variable domain, filled in from reference TRBV18 and TRBJ1-2, reads NAGVMQNPRHLVRRRGQEARLRCSPMKGHSHVYWYRQLPEEGLKFMVYLQKENIIDESGMPKERFSAEFPKEGPSILRIQQVVRGDSAAYFCASSPVPGQGHGTNYGYTFGSGTRLTVV.